This record concerns one T cell receptor beta chain sequence. Its target is not known. These data originate in a study of cytomegalovirus exposure and HLA in healthy donors. The CDR3 has 15 residues. Germline assignment: CDR1 SGHDT and CDR2 YYEEEE. The V gene lost 2 bases and the J gene lost 0 bases, with 8 bases spanning the gap. General study results and limits: The availability of immune exposure information extended only to CMV serostatus.

The primer mix had 60 Vbeta and 13 Jbeta primers. The table came from immunoSEQ multiplex PCR; TCRdb's copy has only in-frame clones and leaves some out. The sample includes 170,000 or so clones, about 78% of them seen just once. This receptor was identified in a man aged 40-55 years in good health and CMV-seronegative. The specimen was PBMCs. The rearrangement links TRBV5-6 to TRBJ2-2; D uncertain. CDR3 nucleotide sequence: TGTGCCAGCAGCTTCCCTACCCCGAACACCGGGGAGCTGTTTTTT. This codes for CASSFPTPNTGELFF.